This TCR beta chain was recovered during a study of vaccination and CD4 T cells after COVID-19. Study information: Overlapping spike peptides of SARS-CoV-2, HCoV-NL63, HCoV-OC43 and HCoV-229E stimulated the cells.

With the Oncomine TCR Beta short-read assay, DNA from cultured CD4+ T cells was sequenced. TCRdb itself ran the PCR reads through MiXCR, one entry per CDR3 protein. The sample consists of around 10,000 distinct CDR3 sequences, 35% to 50% of them appearing once. Treatment in this sample: approximately nine-day PBMC culture with coronavirus spike peptide pools or control peptides (ViraFEST assay). Remarks on this clonotype: The antigen is not known.

Germline V gene data show CDR1 as SQVTM and CDR2 as ANQGSEA. Trimming took 4 bases from V and 5 from J, leaving 18 bases between them. The CDR3 loop spans 15 amino acids. What was sequenced was CD4+ T cells from blood, cultured in vitro. The clonotype comes from a human donor who had recovered from COVID-19. The gene calls are TRBV29-1 and TRBJ1-5, with D possibly TRBD1 on 6 matching bases. The CDR3 spells CSVGQDTGRDQPQHF. CDR3 coding DNA: TGCAGCGTTGGACAGGATACAGGGAGGGATCAGCCCCAGCATTTT.